The clone carrying this TCR beta chain was observed a few times. These data come from a study of shared clonotypes between healthy human individuals. Study context: Each donor had three CD4 naive, three CD4 memory, two CD8 naive and one CD8 memory plate.

The data were produced by immunoSEQ multiplex PCR, yet TCRdb's version contains in-frame clones alone and is incomplete. The sample includes 550,000 to 700,000 clones, around 78% of them seen just once. Donors comprised healthy HIV-negative adults lacking recent acute infections or vaccinations. The length of the CDR3 is 12 residues. The germline V and J ends were trimmed by 7 bases and 4 bases, with 7 bases remaining between them. Germline V gives CDR1 MDHEN, CDR2 SYDVKM. The specimen was memory CD4+ T cells sorted from blood. The subset: CD45RA-negative fraction. The rearrangement joins TRBV28 to TRBJ1-4; D uncertain. This TCR was sampled from a woman in her twenties or thirties in good health. Written as DNA, the CDR3 is TGTGCCAGCAAGAGCTATAATGAAAAACTGTTTTTT. This translates into CASKSYNEKLFF.